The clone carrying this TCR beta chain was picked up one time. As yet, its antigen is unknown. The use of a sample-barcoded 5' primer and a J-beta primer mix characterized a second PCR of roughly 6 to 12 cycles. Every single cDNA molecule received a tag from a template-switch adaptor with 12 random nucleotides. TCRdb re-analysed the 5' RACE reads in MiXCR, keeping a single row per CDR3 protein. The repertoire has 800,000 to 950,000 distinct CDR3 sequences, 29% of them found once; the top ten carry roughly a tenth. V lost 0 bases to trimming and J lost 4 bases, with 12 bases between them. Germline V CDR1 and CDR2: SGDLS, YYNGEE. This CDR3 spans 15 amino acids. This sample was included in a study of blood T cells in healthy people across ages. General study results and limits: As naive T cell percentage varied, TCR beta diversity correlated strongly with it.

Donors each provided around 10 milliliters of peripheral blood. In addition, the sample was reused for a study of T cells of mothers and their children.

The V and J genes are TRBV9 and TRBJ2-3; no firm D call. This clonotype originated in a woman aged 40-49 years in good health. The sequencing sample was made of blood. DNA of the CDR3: TGTGCCAGCAGCGTAGACCAGCCTTACCCAGATACGCAGTATTTT. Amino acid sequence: CASSVDQPYPDTQYF.